Sequencing of this T cell receptor (beta chain) was carried out in a study of human T cells and chemical hapten exposure. General observations from the study: Once DPC sensitization occurred, TCRs above 1 in 1000 frequency showed no change.

TCRdb called the RACE reads again in MiXCR, with one record for every CDR3 protein. The data contain some 83,000 distinct CDR3 sequences, about 10% of them singletons. The time point was: patch test 1, 2 weeks after DPC sensitization. Treatment meaning: therapeutic diphenylcyclopropenone sensitization with weekly scalp DPC. As regards this clonotype: Its antigen is currently unknown.

CDR1 LNHDA and CDR2 SQIVND come from the germline V gene (reference sequence). Trimming cost V 6 bases and J 5 bases; bases outside gene matches: 7. This CDR3 is 15 amino acids long. This specimen consisted of whole blood, obtained in connection with sensitization to the hapten diphenylcyclopropenone (DPC). This sequence was found in a woman aged 45-59 years with alopecia areata. Some clones in this sample may be carry-over from other donors' samples. The chain employs TRBV19 and TRBJ2-2; 9 bases are shared with TRBD1. The CDR3 DNA reads as TGTGCCAGTAGGAGGGGACAGGGCCGAACCGGGGAGCTGTTTTTT. Translated, it gives CASRRGQGRTGELFF.